Listed below are T cell receptor beta chains from one sample, sequenced in a study of regulatory T cells in long-lasting Graves disease. TCRdb reprocessed the multiplex PCR reads with MiXCR, giving one entry per CDR3 protein. The sample gives approximately 480,000 distinct CDR3 sequences, around 15% of which show up once; more than 10% is in the top ten. These data also formed part of another study, on T cells in Graves' hyperthyroidism and ophthalmopathy.

The specimen was peripheral blood mononuclear cells (PBMCs), collected at new diagnosis, from a patient treated with antithyroid drugs. These receptors all stem from a man in his forties or fifties with Graves disease. Each CDR3 is given with its conserved first and last residue. The D gene is left open where the match is weak. A clone size is listed for some rows: how often the clone was seen (once, few, many), or a class if it is expanded.

CDR3 length | J gene | V gene | D gene | clone size | CDR3 protein | CDR3 DNA
16 | TRBJ2-7 | TRBV11-2 | - | many | CASSSSAGTLSYEQYF | TGTGCCAGCAGCTCCAGTGCCGGGACTTTGTCCTACGAGCAGTACTTC
16 | TRBJ2-7 | TRBV28 | - | many | CASSLLGLPLSYEQYF | TGTGCCAGCAGTTTATTAGGACTCCCCCTATCCTACGAGCAGTACTTC
10 | TRBJ2-3 | TRBV12-3/TRBV12-4 | - | many | CASSRRKQYF | TGTGCCAGCAGTCGACGGAAGCAGTATTTT
16 | TRBJ2-2 | TRBV18 | - | many | CASSLSRTANTGELFF | TGTGCCAGCTCGCTCTCGAGAACCGCGAACACCGGGGAGCTGTTTTTT
12 | TRBJ1-1 | TRBV25-1 | - | - | CASSVLGSEAFF | TGTGCCAGCAGTGTCCTCGGCAGTGAAGCTTTCTTT
15 | TRBJ2-1 | TRBV4-1 | TRBD1 | - | CASSLGQVVPNEQFF | TGCGCCAGCAGCCTTGGACAGGTTGTTCCCAATGAGCAGTTCTTC
15 | TRBJ2-3 | TRBV7-9 | TRBD1 | many | CASSSTGGDRDTQYF | TGTGCCAGCAGCTCAACAGGGGGTGATAGAGATACGCAGTATTTT
15 | TRBJ1-5 | TRBV29-1 | TRBD1 | - | CSVRQGAAVDQPQHF | TGCAGCGTCCGCCAGGGGGCGGCGGTTGATCAGCCCCAGCATTTT
13 | TRBJ2-7 | TRBV11-2 | - | many | CASRSRDRGEQYF | TGTGCCAGCAGAAGCCGGGACCGTGGGGAGCAGTACTTC
15 | TRBJ1-1 | TRBV18 | TRBD1 | many | CASSPQMGQFTEAFF | TGTGCCAGCTCACCGCAGATGGGACAGTTCACTGAAGCTTTCTTT
11 | TRBJ2-1 | TRBV6-1 | - | few | CASRGGGRQFF | TGTGCCAGCAGAGGGGGGGGTCGGCAGTTCTTC
16 | TRBJ2-2 | TRBV29-1 | TRBD2 | once | CSVTGTSGRATGELFF | TGCAGCGTGACCGGGACTAGCGGGAGGGCCACCGGGGAGCTGTTTTTT
14 | TRBJ2-6 | TRBV28 | - | many | CASSRPRGANVLTF | TGTGCCAGCAGTCGACCCAGGGGGGCCAACGTCCTGACTTTC
17 | TRBJ2-6 | TRBV28 | - | - | CASRQLGRNSGANVLTF | TGTGCCAGCAGACAACTCGGACGGAACTCTGGGGCCAACGTCCTGACTTTC
14 | TRBJ1-2 | TRBV25-1 | - | - | CASSEFEQNYGYTF | TGTGCCAGCAGTGAATTTGAACAGAACTATGGCTACACCTTC
14 | TRBJ1-5 | TRBV28 | - | many | CASSLVAGNQPQHF | TGTGCCAGCAGTTTAGTGGCGGGCAATCAGCCCCAGCATTTT
14 | TRBJ2-5 | TRBV18 | - | - | CASSDGTLQETQYF | TGTGCCAGCTCGGACGGGACTTTGCAAGAGACCCAGTACTTC
14 | TRBJ1-1 | TRBV30 | TRBD1 | many | CAWRLGQGNTEAFF | TGTGCCTGGAGGCTGGGACAGGGGAACACTGAAGCTTTCTTT
14 | TRBJ2-7 | TRBV6-2/TRBV6-3 | - | few | CASSEIVSAYEQYF | TGTGCCAGCAGTGAAATTGTTAGCGCCTACGAGCAGTACTTC
16 | TRBJ1-4 | TRBV2 | TRBD1 | many | CASSEALGQGFEKLFF | TGTGCCAGCAGTGAAGCGCTGGGACAGGGTTTTGAAAAACTGTTTTTT
13 | TRBJ2-4 | TRBV20-1 | - | - | CSALQVAKNIQYF | TGCAGTGCTCTGCAAGTAGCCAAAAACATTCAGTACTTC
14 | TRBJ2-1 | TRBV9 | TRBD1 | - | CASSDRQGYNEQFF | TGTGCCAGCAGCGACCGACAGGGCTACAATGAGCAGTTCTTC
16 | TRBJ2-1 | TRBV7-8 | TRBD1 | many | CASSSQTGSSYNEQFF | TGTGCCAGCAGCTCTCAGACAGGGAGCTCCTACAATGAGCAGTTCTTC
15 | TRBJ2-5 | TRBV29-1 | TRBD1 | - | CSVLPFGQGGETQYF | TGCAGCGTCCTACCCTTTGGACAGGGGGGGGAGACCCAGTACTTC
13 | TRBJ2-6 | TRBV6-1 | - | many | CASKLSGANVLTF | TGTGCCAGCAAGCTCTCTGGGGCCAACGTCCTGACTTTC
15 | TRBJ1-2 | TRBV20-1 | - | many | CSARGSGSRAYGYTF | TGCAGTGCTAGAGGATCCGGGAGCAGGGCGTATGGCTACACCTTC
16 | TRBJ1-1 | TRBV19 | TRBD1 | few | CASSIDKQGEAAEAFF | TGTGCCAGTAGTATAGATAAACAGGGGGAGGCCGCTGAAGCTTTCTTT
18 | TRBJ2-3 | TRBV24-1 | TRBD2 | - | CATSDPRGRAGGTDTQYF | TGTGCCACCAGTGACCCACGCGGGAGGGCCGGGGGCACAGATACGCAGTATTTT
16 | TRBJ2-6 | TRBV6-1 | - | many | CASSEARSSGANVLTF | TGTGCCAGCAGTGAAGCCCGGTCGTCTGGGGCCAACGTCCTGACTTTC
14 | TRBJ1-5 | TRBV12-3/TRBV12-4 | TRBD1 | few | CASSPQGVGQPQHF | TGTGCCAGCAGTCCGCAGGGGGTCGGTCAGCCCCAGCATTTT
15 | TRBJ2-7 | TRBV20-1 | - | - | CSADGNSGAVSEQYF | TGCAGTGCTGATGGTAATTCAGGTGCGGTTAGCGAGCAGTACTTC
13 | TRBJ2-1 | TRBV18 | TRBD2 | many | CASSSAGYNEQFF | TGTGCCAGCTCATCAGCGGGGTACAATGAGCAGTTCTTC
14 | TRBJ1-5 | TRBV25-1 | - | - | CASSERSDDQPQHF | TGTGCCAGCAGTGAGCGGTCGGACGATCAGCCCCAGCATTTT
17 | TRBJ2-5 | TRBV18 | TRBD2 | many | CASSPGLAGDEKETQYF | TGTGCCAGCTCACCGGGACTAGCGGGAGATGAGAAAGAGACCCAGTACTTC
14 | TRBJ2-3 | TRBV12-3/TRBV12-4 | - | many | CASSSYRATDTQYF | TGTGCCAGCAGTTCATACAGGGCAACTGATACGCAGTATTTT
15 | TRBJ2-1 | TRBV5-4 | TRBD2 | - | CASSSLGLAGGEQFF | TGTGCCAGCAGCTCCCTGGGACTAGCGGGAGGGGAGCAGTTCTTC
14 | TRBJ2-7 | TRBV28 | - | - | CASSRWDNSYEQYF | TGTGCCAGCAGTCGTTGGGACAACTCCTACGAGCAGTACTTC
15 | TRBJ2-5 | TRBV19 | TRBD2 | - | CASSSTSGRVETQYF | TGTGCCAGTAGTAGTACTAGCGGGAGAGTAGAGACCCAGTACTTC
11 | TRBJ2-1 | TRBV2 | - | many | CASGPNDEQFF | TGTGCCAGTGGACCGAACGATGAGCAGTTCTTC
15 | TRBJ2-1 | TRBV11-3 | TRBD2 | many | CASSLAGGYYNEQFF | TGTGCCAGCAGCTTAGCCGGGGGGTACTACAATGAGCAGTTCTTC
16 | TRBJ2-3 | TRBV7-9 | TRBD1 | few | CASRLLRTGDTDTQYF | TGTGCCAGCAGACTCCTTAGGACAGGGGACACAGATACGCAGTATTTT
13 | TRBJ2-3 | TRBV20-1 | TRBD2 | few | CSVLSGGMDTQYF | TGCAGTGTCCTTAGCGGGGGCATGGATACGCAGTATTTT
18 | TRBJ2-3 | TRBV28 | TRBD1 | many | CASSRRWRTGKFRDTQYF | TGTGCCAGCAGCCGGAGATGGAGGACAGGGAAATTCAGAGATACGCAGTATTTT
20 | TRBJ2-3 | TRBV5-1 | TRBD2 | many | CASSLGPRLGLAGRTDTQYF | TGCGCCAGCAGCTTGGGCCCCCGGCTGGGACTAGCGGGACGCACAGATACGCAGTATTTT
14 | TRBJ2-3 | TRBV15 | - | many | CATSRGESTDTQYF | TGTGCCACCAGCAGAGGGGAATCCACAGATACGCAGTATTTT
15 | TRBJ1-5 | TRBV7-3 | TRBD1 | - | CASSLDRVLNQPQHF | TGTGCCAGCAGCCTAGACAGGGTCCTCAATCAGCCCCAGCATTTT
15 | TRBJ2-5 | TRBV27 | TRBD2 | few | CASSAGRVGQETQYF | TGTGCCAGCAGCGCAGGGAGGGTTGGCCAAGAGACCCAGTACTTC
12 | TRBJ1-2 | TRBV28 | TRBD1 | - | CASSPGQYGYIF | TGTGCCAGCAGCCCGGGACAGTATGGCTACATCTTC
15 | TRBJ2-7 | TRBV7-9 | - | - | CASSSIMGVSYEQYF | TGTGCCAGCAGCAGCATAATGGGGGTCTCCTACGAGCAGTACTTC
11 | TRBJ1-2 | TRBV5-1 | - | - | CASSWGVGYTF | TGCGCCAGCAGCTGGGGGGTTGGCTACACCTTC
15 | TRBJ2-3 | TRBV2 | TRBD2 | few | CASSALAGGRDTQYF | TGTGCCAGCAGCGCCCTAGCGGGGGGGCGAGATACGCAGTATTTT
15 | TRBJ2-7 | TRBV4-1 | TRBD2 | many | CASSPSGTKAHEQYF | TGCGCCAGCAGCCCGTCCGGGACTAAGGCCCACGAGCAGTACTTC
13 | TRBJ2-7 | TRBV25-1 | - | few | CASSVQGTYEQYF | TGTGCCAGCAGTGTTCAGGGTACCTACGAGCAGTACTTC
12 | TRBJ2-3 | TRBV6-2/TRBV6-3 | - | few | CASRRVADTQYF | TGTGCCAGCCGGCGGGTGGCAGATACGCAGTATTTT